This paragraph reports one T cell receptor (beta chain). Its target is not known. This record belongs to a study of T cell responses to AZD1222 COVID-19 vaccine. Overall study findings and caveats: Females outnumbered males among donors, who were mostly white British; clonal diversity was possibly underestimated. Across the whole spike, CD4 TCRs peaked at regions 160-218 and 743-854. Baseline testing showed seropositivity in only six AZD1222 recipients. Targeting of unmutated variant regions was reportedly seen in nearly half of spike-specific TCRs.

V lost 1 base to trimming and J lost 5 bases, with 14 bases between them. Germline-derived CDR1 and CDR2 are MNHNS and SASEGT. The CDR3 is made up of 15 amino acids. The table came from immunoSEQ multiplex PCR; TCRdb's copy has only in-frame clones and leaves some out. The data show roughly 95,000 clones, about 93% seen once. The TCR sequence derives from an adult who received the AZD1222 COVID-19 vaccine. Sequences were derived from peripheral blood, sampled 28 days after the second AZD1222 dose. The rearrangement links TRBV6-1 to TRBJ2-5, with D unclear. The DNA for the CDR3 is TGTGCCAGCAGTGAAGTTAAGAATCGAAGGGAGACCCAGTACTTC. This sequence encodes CASSEVKNRRETQYF.